This paragraph covers one T cell receptor beta chain sequence. Antigen: not known. TCRdb called the reads again in MiXCR, with one record for every CDR3 protein. This sample has around 500,000 distinct CDR3 sequences; under 45% occur once, and the top ten carry about 39%. This sample stems from a study of T cell repertoires in cytomegalovirus infection. Background on the study: Recently identified HLA-C-restricted CMV epitopes were used, and well-studied HLA-B-restricted CMV epitopes were used as well. A matching HLA type, together with CMV infection, was signaled by public TCR beta signatures.

Overall study findings and caveats: Carriage of CMV together with the relevant HLA was identifiable through cumulative public TCR beta family frequency.

This sequence originates from a human donor in good health (CMV status not recorded). Some clones in this sample may be carry-over from other donors' samples. Sequenced here: cultured PBMCs, sampled from culture after CMV antigen stimulation.

In DNA, the CDR3 is TGTGCCAGCACCTCCCAAAGAAATCAGCCCCAGCATTTT. Its translation: CASTSQRNQPQHF. The V gene is TRBV6-2 or TRBV6-3, the J gene TRBJ1-5; no firm D call. Germline CDR1 MNHEY, CDR2 SVGEGT. There are 13 residues in the CDR3. V was clipped by 7 bases and J by 4 bases, with 11 bases between them.